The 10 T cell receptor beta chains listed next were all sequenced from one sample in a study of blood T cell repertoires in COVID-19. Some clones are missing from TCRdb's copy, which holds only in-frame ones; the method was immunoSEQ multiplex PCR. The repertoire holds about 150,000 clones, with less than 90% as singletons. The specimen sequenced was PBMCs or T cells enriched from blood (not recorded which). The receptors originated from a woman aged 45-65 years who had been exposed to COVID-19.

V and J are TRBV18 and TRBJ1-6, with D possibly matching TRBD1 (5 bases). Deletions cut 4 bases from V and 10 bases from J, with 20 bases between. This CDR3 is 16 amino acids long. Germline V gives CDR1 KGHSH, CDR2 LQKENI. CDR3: CASSRRGGEEQSPLHF. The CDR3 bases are TGTGCCAGCTCACGGAGGGGAGGGGAGGAGCAATCACCCCTCCACTTT.

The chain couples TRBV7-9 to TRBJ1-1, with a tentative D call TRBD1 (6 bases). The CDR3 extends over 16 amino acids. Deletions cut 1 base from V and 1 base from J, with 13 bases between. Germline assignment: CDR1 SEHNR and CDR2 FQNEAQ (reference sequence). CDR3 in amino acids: CASSLGHGTKNTEAFF. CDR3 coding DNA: TGTGCCAGCAGCTTAGGTCACGGGACAAAGAACACTGAAGCTTTCTTT. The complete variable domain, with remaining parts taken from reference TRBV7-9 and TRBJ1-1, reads DTGVSQNPRHKITKRGQNVTFRCDPISEHNRLYWYRQTLGQGPEFLTYFQNEAQLEKSRLLSDRFSAERPKGSFSTLEIQRTEQGDSAMYLCASSLGHGTKNTEAFFGQGTRLTVV.

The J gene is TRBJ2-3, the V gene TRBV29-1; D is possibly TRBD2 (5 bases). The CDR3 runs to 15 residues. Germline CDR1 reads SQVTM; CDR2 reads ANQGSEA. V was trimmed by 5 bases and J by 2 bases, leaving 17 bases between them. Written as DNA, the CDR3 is TGCAGCGTTCCCGAAGGTGGAGGCCCCACAGATACGCAGTATTTT. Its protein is CSVPEGGGPTDTQYF.

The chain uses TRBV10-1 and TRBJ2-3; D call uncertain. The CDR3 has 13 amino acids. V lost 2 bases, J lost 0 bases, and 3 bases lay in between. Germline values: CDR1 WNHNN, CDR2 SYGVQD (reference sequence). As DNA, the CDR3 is TGCGCCAGCAGTGAGAGCAGCACAGATACGCAGTATTTT. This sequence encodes CASSESSTDTQYF.

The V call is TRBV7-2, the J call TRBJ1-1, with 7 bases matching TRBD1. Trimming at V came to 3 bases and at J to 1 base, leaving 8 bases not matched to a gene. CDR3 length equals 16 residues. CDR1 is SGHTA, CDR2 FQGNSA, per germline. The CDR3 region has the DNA TGTGCCAGCAGCTTTTACTCCGGACAGGCGAACACTGAAGCTTTCTTT. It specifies CASSFYSGQANTEAFF.

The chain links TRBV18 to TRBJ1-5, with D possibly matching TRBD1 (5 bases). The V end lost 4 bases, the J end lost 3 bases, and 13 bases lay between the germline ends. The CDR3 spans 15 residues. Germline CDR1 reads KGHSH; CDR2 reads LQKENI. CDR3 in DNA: TGTGCCAGCTCACTCGCCCAGGGTCCCAATCAGCCCCAGCATTTT. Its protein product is CASSLAQGPNQPQHF. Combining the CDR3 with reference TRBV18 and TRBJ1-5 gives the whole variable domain NAGVMQNPRHLVRRRGQEARLRCSPMKGHSHVYWYRQLPEEGLKFMVYLQKENIIDESGMPKERFSAEFPKEGPSILRIQQVVRGDSAAYFCASSLAQGPNQPQHFGDGTRLSIL.

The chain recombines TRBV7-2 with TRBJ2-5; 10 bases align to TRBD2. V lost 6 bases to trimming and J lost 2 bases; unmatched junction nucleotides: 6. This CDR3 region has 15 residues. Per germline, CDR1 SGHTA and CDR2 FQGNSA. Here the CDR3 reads CASRIAGGLQETQYF. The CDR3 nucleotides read TGTGCCAGCAGGATAGCGGGGGGTCTGCAAGAGACCCAGTACTTC.

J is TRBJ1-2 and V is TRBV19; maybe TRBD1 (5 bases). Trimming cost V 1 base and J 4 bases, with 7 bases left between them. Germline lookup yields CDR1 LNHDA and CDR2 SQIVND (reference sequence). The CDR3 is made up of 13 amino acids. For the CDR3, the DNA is TGTGCCAGTAGTATAGGACAGACCTATGGCTACACCTTC. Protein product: CASSIGQTYGYTF.

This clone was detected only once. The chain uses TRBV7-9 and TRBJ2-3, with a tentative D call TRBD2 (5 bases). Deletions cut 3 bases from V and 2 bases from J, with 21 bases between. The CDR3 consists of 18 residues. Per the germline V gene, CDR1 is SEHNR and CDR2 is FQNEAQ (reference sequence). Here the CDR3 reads CASSFRLPLRALTDTQYF. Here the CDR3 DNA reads TGTGCCAGCAGCTTCCGTCTTCCTCTGCGGGCCCTCACAGATACGCAGTATTTT.

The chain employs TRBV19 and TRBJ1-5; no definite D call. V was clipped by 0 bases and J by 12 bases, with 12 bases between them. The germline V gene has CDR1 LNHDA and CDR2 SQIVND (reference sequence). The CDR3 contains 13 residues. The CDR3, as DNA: TGTGCCAGTAGTATAGACAATGGAGGGCGCCAGCATTTT. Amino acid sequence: CASSIDNGGRQHF. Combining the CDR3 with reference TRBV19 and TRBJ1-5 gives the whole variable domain DGGITQSPKYLFRKEGQNVTLSCEQNLNHDAMYWYRQDPGQGLRLIYYSQIVNDFQKGDIAEGYSVSREKKESFPLTVTSAQKNPTAFYLCASSIDNGGRQHFGDGTRLSIL.